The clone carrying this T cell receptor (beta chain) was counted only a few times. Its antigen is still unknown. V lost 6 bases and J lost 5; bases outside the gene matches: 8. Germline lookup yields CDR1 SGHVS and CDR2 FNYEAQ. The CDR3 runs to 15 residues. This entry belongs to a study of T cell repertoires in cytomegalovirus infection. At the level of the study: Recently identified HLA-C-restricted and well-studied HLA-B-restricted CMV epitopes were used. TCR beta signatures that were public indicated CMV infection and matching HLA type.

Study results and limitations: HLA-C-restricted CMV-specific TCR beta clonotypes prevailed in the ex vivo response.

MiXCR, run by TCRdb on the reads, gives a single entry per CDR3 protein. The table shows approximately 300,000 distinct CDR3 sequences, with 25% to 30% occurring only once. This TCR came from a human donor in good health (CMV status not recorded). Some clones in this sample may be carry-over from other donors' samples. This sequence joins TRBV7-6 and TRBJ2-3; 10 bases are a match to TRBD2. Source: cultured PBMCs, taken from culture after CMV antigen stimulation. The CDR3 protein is CASRKLAGGGDTQYF. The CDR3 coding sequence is TGTGCCAGCAGGAAATTAGCGGGGGGAGGAGATACGCAGTATTTT.